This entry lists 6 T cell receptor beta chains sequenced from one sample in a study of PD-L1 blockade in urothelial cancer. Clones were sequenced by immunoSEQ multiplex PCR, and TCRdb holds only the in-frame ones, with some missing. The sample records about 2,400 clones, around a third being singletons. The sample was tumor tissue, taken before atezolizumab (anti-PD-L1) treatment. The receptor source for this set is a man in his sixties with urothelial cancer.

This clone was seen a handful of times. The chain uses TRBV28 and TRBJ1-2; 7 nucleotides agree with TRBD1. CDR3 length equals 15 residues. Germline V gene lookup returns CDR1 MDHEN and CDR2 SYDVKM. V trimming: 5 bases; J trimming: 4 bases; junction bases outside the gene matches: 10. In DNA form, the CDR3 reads TGTGCCAGCAGTCTGTCGACAGGGATTGGCTATGGCTACACCTTC. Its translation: CASSLSTGIGYGYTF.

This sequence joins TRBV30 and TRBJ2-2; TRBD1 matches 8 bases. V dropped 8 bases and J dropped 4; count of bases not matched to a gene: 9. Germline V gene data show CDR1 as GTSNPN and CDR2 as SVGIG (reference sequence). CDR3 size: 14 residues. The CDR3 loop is CAATDRDVTGELFF. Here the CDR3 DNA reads TGTGCCGCAACGGACAGGGACGTCACCGGGGAGCTGTTTTTT.

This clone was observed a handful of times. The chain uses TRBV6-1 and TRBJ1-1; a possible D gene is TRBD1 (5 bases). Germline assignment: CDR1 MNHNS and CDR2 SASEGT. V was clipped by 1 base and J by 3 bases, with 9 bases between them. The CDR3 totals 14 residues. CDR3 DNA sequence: TGTGCCAGCAGTGAAGAGGGGAGGCACACTGAAGCTTTCTTT. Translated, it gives CASSEEGRHTEAFF.

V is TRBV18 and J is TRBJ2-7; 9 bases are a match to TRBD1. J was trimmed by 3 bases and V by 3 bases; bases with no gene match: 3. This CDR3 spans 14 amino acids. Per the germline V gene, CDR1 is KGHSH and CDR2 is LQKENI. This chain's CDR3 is CASSPSGQGYEQYF. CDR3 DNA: TGTGCCAGCTCACCCTCGGGACAGGGCTACGAGCAGTACTTC.

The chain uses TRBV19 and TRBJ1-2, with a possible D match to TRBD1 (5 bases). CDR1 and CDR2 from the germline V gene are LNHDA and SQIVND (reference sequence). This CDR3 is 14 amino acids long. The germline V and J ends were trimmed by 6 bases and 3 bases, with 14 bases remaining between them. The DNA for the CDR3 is TGTGCCAGTAGAAGCGACCAAGGGGACTATGGCTACACCTTC. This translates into CASRSDQGDYGYTF. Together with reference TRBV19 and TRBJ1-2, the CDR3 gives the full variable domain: DGGITQSPKYLFRKEGQNVTLSCEQNLNHDAMYWYRQDPGQGLRLIYYSQIVNDFQKGDIAEGYSVSREKKESFPLTVTSAQKNPTAFYLCASRSDQGDYGYTFGSGTRLTVV.

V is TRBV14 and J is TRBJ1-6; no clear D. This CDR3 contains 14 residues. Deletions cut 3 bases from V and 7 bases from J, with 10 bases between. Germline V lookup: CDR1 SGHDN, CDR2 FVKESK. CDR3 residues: CASSHYSRNSPLHF. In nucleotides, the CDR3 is TGTGCCAGCAGCCATTACAGCCGCAATTCACCCCTCCACTTT.